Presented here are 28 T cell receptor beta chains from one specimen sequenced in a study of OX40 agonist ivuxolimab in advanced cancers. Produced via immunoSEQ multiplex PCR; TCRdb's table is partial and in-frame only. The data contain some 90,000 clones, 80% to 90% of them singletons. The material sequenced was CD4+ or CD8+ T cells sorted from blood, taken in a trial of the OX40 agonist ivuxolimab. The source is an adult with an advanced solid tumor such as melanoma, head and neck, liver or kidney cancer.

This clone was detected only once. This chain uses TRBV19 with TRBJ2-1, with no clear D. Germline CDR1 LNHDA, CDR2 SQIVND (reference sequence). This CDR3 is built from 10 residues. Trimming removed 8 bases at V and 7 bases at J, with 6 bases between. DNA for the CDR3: TGTGCCAGTGGGTTAAATGAGCAGTTCTTC. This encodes CASGLNEQFF.

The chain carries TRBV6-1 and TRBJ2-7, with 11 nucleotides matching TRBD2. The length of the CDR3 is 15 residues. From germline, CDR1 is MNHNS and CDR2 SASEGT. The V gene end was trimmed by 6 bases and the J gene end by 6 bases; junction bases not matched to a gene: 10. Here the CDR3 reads CASSGLSGRAGEQYF. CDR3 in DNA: TGTGCCAGCAGCGGACTTAGCGGGAGGGCCGGCGAGCAGTACTTC.

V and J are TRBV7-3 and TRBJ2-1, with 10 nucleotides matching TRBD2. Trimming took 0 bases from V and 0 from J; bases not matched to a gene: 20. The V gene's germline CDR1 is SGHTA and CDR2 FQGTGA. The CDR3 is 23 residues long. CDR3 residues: CASSLTASSGSLVIMGSYNEQFF. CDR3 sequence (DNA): TGTGCCAGCAGCTTAACCGCGTCTAGCGGGAGCCTAGTAATCATGGGCTCCTACAATGAGCAGTTCTTC. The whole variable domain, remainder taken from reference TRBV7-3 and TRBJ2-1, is GAGVSQTPSNKVTEKGKYVELRCDPISGHTALYWYRQSLGQGPEFLIYFQGTGAADDSGLPNDRFFAVRPEGSVSTLKIQRTERGDSAVYLCASSLTASSGSLVIMGSYNEQFFGPGTRLTVL.

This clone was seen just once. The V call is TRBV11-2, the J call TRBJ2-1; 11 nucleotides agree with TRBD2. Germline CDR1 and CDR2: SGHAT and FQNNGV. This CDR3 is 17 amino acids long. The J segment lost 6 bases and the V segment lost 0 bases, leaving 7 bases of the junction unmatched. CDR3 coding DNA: TGTGCCAGCAGCTTAGATCCTCCGACTAGCGGGATCAATGAGCAGTTCTTC. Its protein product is CASSLDPPTSGINEQFF.

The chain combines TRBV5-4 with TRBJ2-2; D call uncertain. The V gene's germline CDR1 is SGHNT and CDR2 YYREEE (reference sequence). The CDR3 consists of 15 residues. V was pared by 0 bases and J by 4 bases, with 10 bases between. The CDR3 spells CASSLDLDVTGELFF. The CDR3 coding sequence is TGTGCCAGCAGCTTGGATCTAGATGTCACCGGGGAGCTGTTTTTT. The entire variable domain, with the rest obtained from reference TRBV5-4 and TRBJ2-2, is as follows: ETGVTQSPTHLIKTRGQQVTLRCSSQSGHNTVSWYQQALGQGPQFIFQYYREEENGRGNFPPRFSGLQFPNYSSELNVNALELDDSALYLCASSLDLDVTGELFFGEGSRLTVL.

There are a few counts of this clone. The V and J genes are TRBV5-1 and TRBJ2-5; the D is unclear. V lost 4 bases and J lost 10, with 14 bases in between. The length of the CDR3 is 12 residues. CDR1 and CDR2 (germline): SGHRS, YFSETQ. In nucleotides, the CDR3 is TGCGCCAGCAGCGAGGACGAGTTGAGCCAGTACTTC. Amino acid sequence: CASSEDELSQYF.

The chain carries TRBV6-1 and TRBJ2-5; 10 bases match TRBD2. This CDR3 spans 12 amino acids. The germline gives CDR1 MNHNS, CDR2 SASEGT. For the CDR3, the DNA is TGTCTTAGCGGGAGGAGGGGAGAGACCCAGTACTTC. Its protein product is CLSGRRGETQYF.

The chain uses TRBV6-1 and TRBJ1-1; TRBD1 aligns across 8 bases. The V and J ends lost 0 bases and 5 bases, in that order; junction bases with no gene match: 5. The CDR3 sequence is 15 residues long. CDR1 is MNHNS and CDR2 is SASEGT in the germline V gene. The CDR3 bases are TGTGCCAGCAGTGAAGCCGTGACAGGGGCGACTGAAGCTTTCTTT. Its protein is CASSEAVTGATEAFF.

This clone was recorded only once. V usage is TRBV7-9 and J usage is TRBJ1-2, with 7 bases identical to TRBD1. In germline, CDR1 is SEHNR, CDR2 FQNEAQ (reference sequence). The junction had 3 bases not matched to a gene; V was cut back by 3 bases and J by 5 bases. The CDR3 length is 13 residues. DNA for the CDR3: TGTGCCAGCAGCTTGGCAGGGGGATATGGCTACACCTTC. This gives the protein CASSLAGGYGYTF.

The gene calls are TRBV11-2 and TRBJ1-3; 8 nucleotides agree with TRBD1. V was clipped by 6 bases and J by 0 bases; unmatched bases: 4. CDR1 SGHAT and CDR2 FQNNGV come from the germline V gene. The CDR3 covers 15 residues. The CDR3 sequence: CASSTTGDSGNTIYF. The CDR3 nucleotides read TGTGCCAGCAGTACGACAGGGGACTCTGGAAACACCATATATTTT.

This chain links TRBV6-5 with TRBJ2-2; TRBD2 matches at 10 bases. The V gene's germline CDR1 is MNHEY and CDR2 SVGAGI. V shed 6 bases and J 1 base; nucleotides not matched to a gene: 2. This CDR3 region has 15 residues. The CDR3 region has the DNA TGTGCCAGCAGCTTAGCGGGAGGGAACACCGGGGAGCTGTTTTTT. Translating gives CASSLAGGNTGELFF.

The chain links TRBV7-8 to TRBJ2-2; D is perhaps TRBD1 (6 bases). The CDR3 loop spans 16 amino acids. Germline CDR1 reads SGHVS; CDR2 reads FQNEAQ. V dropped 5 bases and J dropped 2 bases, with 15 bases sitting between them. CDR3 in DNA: TGTGCCAGCAGCATCCGTGACAGGATAAACACCGGGGAGCTGTTTTTT. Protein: CASSIRDRINTGELFF.

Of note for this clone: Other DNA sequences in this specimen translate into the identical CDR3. The CDR3 protein is CASSLTGGNSGNTIYF. As DNA, the CDR3 is TGTGCCAGCAGCTTAACAGGGGGAAACTCTGGAAACACCATATATTTT. The J gene is TRBJ1-3, the V gene TRBV11-3; 8 bases agree with TRBD1. J lost 0 bases, V lost 2 bases, and 3 bases had no gene match. This CDR3 is 16 amino acids long. CDR1 and CDR2 from the germline V gene are SGHNT and YENEEA.

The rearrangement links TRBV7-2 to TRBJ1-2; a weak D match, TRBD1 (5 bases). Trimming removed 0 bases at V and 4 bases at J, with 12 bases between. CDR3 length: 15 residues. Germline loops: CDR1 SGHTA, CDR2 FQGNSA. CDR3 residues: CASSLAFQGGYGYTF. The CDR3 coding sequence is TGTGCCAGCAGCTTAGCATTCCAGGGCGGCTATGGCTACACCTTC.

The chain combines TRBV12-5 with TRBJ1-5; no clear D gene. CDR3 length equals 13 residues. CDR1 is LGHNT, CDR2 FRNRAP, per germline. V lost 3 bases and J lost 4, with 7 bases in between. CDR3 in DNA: TGTGCTAGTGGTTTACAGCAGAATCAGCCCCAGCATTTT. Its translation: CASGLQQNQPQHF.

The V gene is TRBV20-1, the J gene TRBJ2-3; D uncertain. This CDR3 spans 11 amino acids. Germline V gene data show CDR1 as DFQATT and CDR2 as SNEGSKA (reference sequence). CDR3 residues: CSQEQRDTQYF. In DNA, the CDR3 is TGCAGCCAGGAGCAGAGGGATACGCAGTATTTT.

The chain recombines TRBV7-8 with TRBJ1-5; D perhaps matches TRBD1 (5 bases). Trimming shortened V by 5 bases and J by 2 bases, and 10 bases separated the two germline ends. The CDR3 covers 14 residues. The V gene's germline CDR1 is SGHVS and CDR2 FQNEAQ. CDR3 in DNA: TGTGCCAGCAGCCTACAGGTCCGCAATCAGCCCCAGCATTTT. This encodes CASSLQVRNQPQHF.

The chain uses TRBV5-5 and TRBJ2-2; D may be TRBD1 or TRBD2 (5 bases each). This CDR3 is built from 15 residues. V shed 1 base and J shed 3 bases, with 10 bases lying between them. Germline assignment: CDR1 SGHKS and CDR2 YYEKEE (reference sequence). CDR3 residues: CASSLTGTDTGELFF. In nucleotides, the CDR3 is TGTGCCAGCAGCTTGACGGGGACGGACACCGGGGAGCTGTTTTTT.

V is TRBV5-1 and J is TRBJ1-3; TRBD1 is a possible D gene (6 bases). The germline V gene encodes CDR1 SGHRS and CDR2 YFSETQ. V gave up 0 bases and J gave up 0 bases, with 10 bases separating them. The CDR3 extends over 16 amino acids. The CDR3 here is CASSLVGQDSGNTIYF. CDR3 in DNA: TGCGCCAGCAGCTTGGTGGGACAAGACTCTGGAAACACCATATATTTT.

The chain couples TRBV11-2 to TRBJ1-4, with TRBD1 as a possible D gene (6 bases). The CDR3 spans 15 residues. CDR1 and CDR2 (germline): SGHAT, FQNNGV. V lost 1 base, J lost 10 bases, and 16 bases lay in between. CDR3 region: CASSLVLTGNRKLFF. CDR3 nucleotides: TGTGCCAGCAGCTTAGTATTAACAGGGAACCGAAAACTGTTTTTT.

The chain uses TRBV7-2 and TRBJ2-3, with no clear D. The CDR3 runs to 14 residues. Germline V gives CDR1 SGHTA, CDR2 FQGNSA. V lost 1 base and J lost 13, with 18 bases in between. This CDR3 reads CASSLVSSSGSKYF. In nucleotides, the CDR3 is TGTGCCAGCAGCTTAGTATCCTCCTCCGGGTCGAAGTATTTT.

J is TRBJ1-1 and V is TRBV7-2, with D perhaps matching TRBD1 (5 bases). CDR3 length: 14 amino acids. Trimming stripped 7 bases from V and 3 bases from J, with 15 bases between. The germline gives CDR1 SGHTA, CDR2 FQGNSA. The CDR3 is CASTPLGGHTEAFF. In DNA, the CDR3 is TGTGCCAGCACCCCACTGGGGGGTCACACTGAAGCTTTCTTT.

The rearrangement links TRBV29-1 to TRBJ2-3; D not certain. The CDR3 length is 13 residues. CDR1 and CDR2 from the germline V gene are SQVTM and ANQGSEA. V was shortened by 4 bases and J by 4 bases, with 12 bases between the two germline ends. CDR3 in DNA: TGCAGCGTTGTGGTAGGATCGGCAGATACGCAGTATTTT. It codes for CSVVVGSADTQYF.

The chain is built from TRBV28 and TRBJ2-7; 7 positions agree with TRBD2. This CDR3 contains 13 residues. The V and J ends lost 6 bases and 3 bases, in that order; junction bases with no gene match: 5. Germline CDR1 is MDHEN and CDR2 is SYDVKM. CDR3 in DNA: TGTGCCAGCAGGCCGCGCGGGAGCTACGAGCAGTACTTC. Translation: CASRPRGSYEQYF. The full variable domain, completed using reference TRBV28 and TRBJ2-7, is DVKVTQSSRYLVKRTGEKVFLECVQDMDHENMFWYRQDPGLGLRLIYFSYDVKMKEKGDIPEGYSVSREKKERFSLILESASTNQTSMYLCASRPRGSYEQYFGPGTRLTVT.

As DNA, the CDR3 is TGTGCCAGTAGTATTCTGGCGGCGGATACGCAGTATTTT. Its translation is CASSILAADTQYF. The V and J genes are TRBV19 and TRBJ2-3, with D uncertain. This CDR3 is 13 amino acids long. V was cut by 3 bases and J by 6 bases, with 10 bases left in between. Germline CDR1 is LNHDA and CDR2 is SQIVND (reference sequence).

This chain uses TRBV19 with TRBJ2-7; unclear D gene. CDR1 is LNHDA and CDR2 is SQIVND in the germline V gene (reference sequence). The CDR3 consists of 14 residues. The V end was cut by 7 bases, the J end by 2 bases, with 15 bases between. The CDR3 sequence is CASIGQASPYEQYF. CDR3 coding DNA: TGTGCCAGTATCGGGCAGGCGAGCCCCTACGAGCAGTACTTC.

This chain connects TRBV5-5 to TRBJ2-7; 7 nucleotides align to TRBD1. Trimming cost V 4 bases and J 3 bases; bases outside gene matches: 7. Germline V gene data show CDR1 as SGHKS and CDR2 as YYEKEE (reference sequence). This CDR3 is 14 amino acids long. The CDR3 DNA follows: TGTGCCAGCAGCCCCGACAGGGCGTACTACGAGCAGTACTTC. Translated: CASSPDRAYYEQYF.

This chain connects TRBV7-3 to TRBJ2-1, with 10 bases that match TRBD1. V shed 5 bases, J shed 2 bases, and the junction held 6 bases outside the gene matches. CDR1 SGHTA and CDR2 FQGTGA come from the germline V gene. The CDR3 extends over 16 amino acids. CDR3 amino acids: CASSAPGTGAYNEQFF. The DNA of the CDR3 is TGTGCCAGCAGCGCCCCCGGGACAGGGGCCTACAATGAGCAGTTCTTC.